Each of the 16 T cell receptor beta chains below was sequenced from the same sample in a study of regulatory and conventional T cells in RAG deficiency. Genomic DNA came from blood regulatory T cells gated CD4+ CD25-high CD127-low. The method was immunoSEQ multiplex PCR; TCRdb's version includes in-frame clones alone and lacks a portion of them. The repertoire includes roughly 11,000 clones, approximately 94% of them detected once, and roughly 1.5% sits in the top ten. This same sample was also taken into another study, of regulatory T cells. According to that study: Primers: 52 TRBV forward and 13 TRBJ reverse.

The sequenced material came from CD127- CD25+ CD4+ Tregs sorted from blood. The receptors derive from a human donor in good health.

The chain recombines TRBV6-6 with TRBJ1-4; a weak D match, TRBD1 (6 bases). This CDR3 region has 14 residues. CDR1 and CDR2 (germline): MNHNY, SVGAGI (reference sequence). V gave up 6 bases and J gave up 4 bases, with 12 bases separating them. The CDR3 sequence: CASRHRDNNEKLFF. DNA for the CDR3: TGTGCCAGCAGGCACCGGGACAATAATGAAAAACTGTTTTTT.

The genes are TRBV9 and TRBJ2-5, with D unresolved. The CDR3 contains 14 residues. Germline CDR1 is SGDLS and CDR2 is YYNGEE. Trimming shortened V by 0 bases and J by 5 bases, and 11 bases separated the two germline ends. The CDR3 nucleotides are TGTGCCAGCAGCGTAGGAGGATACACTGAGACCCAGTACTTC. This codes for CASSVGGYTETQYF. Full variable domain (missing parts from reference TRBV9 and TRBJ2-5): DSGVTQTPKHLITATGQRVTLRCSPRSGDLSVYWYQQSLDQGLQFLIQYYNGEERAKGNILERFSAQQFPDLHSELNLSSLELGDSALYFCASSVGGYTETQYFGPGTRLLVL.

This CDR3 is CSVDRVATDTQYF. In nucleotides, the CDR3 is TGCAGTGTGGACAGGGTTGCCACAGATACGCAGTATTTT. This chain links TRBV29-1 with TRBJ2-3, with TRBD1 matching over 8 bases. From germline, CDR1 is SQVTM and CDR2 ANQGSEA. CDR3 length: 13 amino acids.

This clone came up once. This rearrangement joins TRBV28 to TRBJ1-2, with D possibly being TRBD1 (6 bases). The CDR3 is made up of 15 amino acids. The V and J ends lost 7 bases and 4 bases respectively, with 19 bases between them. CDR1 and CDR2 from the germline V gene are MDHEN and SYDVKM. CDR3 DNA sequence: TGTGCCAGCAACCTAGGGGGGGGCGCTCCCTATGGCTACACCTTC. Protein product: CASNLGGGAPYGYTF.

The rearrangement links TRBV6-5 to TRBJ1-1, with D tentatively TRBD1 (5 bases). Germline CDR1 MNHEY, CDR2 SVGAGI. V shed 4 bases and J shed 11 bases, with 14 bases lying between them. The length of the CDR3 is 12 residues. The CDR3 nucleotides are TGTGCCAGCAGTTCCGGACACCTCGAGGCTTTCTTT. Amino acids: CASSSGHLEAFF.

With respect to this clone: Different DNA sequences within this sample yield the same CDR3. The rearrangement uses TRBV6-1 and TRBJ2-3; 7 nucleotides match TRBD2. Germline CDR1 MNHNS, CDR2 SASEGT. The CDR3 has 15 residues. Trimming took 4 bases from V and 5 from J; bases not matched to a gene: 9. The CDR3 nucleotides read TGTGCCAGCAGTGGAAGCGGGGACGGGATAGATACGCAGTATTTT. Its translation: CASSGSGDGIDTQYF.

Of note for this clone: A junction end diverges from the germline sequence, so it may reflect a read error. The same CDR3 also results from other DNA sequences found in this sample. J is TRBJ1-6 and V is TRBV5-4; D unclear. CDR1 is SGHNT, CDR2 YYREEE, per germline (reference sequence). The CDR3 runs 15 residues. The CDR3 DNA is TGTGCCAGCAGCTTGGGGAGCTCCTATAATTCCCCCCTCCACTTT. It codes for CASSLGSSYNSPLHF.

The chain uses TRBV27 and TRBJ1-6; 8 nucleotides agree with TRBD1. With 4 bases clipped from V and 8 bases from J, the junction kept 4 bases outside the gene matches. Looked up from germline, CDR1 is MNHEY and CDR2 is SMNVEV (reference sequence). This CDR3 region has 14 residues. The CDR3 DNA follows: TGTGCCAGCAGTTCGACAGGGGTTGATTCACCCCTCCACTTT. Protein: CASSSTGVDSPLHF.

In the case of this clone: The sample holds other DNA sequences that translate to the same CDR3. The J gene is TRBJ1-6, the V gene TRBV9, with D uncertain. The germline V gene encodes CDR1 SGDLS and CDR2 YYNGEE. The CDR3 is made up of 15 amino acids. Trimming pared 0 bases from V and 4 bases from J, leaving 8 bases between. CDR3 in DNA: TGTGCCAGCAGCGTAGGTACCGGTTATAATTCACCCCTCCACTTT. It codes for CASSVGTGYNSPLHF.

This clone was seen just once. The V and J genes are TRBV25-1 and TRBJ2-3; 10 nucleotides align to TRBD1. The CDR3 is made up of 16 amino acids. J gave up 5 bases and V 5 bases, and 10 bases lay outside the gene matches. Germline-derived CDR1 and CDR2 are MGHDK and SYGVNS. CDR3 nucleotides: TGTGCCAGCAGTCCGTGGATGGGACAGGGGAAAGATACGCAGTATTTT. It translates to CASSPWMGQGKDTQYF.

The V and J genes are TRBV28 and TRBJ2-1; 7 bases are shared with TRBD1. The V gene's germline CDR1 is MDHEN and CDR2 SYDVKM. The V segment lost 6 bases and the J segment 3 bases; nucleotides outside the gene matches: 8. The CDR3 is 15 residues long. CDR3 bases: TGTGCCAGCAGCCCCCCGGGACAGTTCTACAATGAGCAGTTCTTC. Translated: CASSPPGQFYNEQFF.

The genes are TRBV2 and TRBJ2-1; no clear D gene. Between the trimmed V and J ends, which lost 8 bases and 0 bases, there was a span of 8 bases. CDR3 length: 13 amino acids. Germline V gene lookup returns CDR1 SNHLY and CDR2 FYNNEI. In DNA form, the CDR3 reads TGTGCCAGCGACCGGAGCTCCTACAATGAGCAGTTCTTC. It yields the protein CASDRSSYNEQFF.

The chain recombines TRBV2 with TRBJ2-7, with D perhaps matching TRBD2 (6 bases). CDR1 and CDR2 (germline): SNHLY, FYNNEI. V shed 7 bases and J shed 6 bases, with 19 bases lying between them. This CDR3 spans 14 amino acids. CDR3 DNA: TGTGCCAGCAATTGGAGGGCACTGGTAGGCGAGCAGTACTTC. It yields the protein CASNWRALVGEQYF. The full variable domain, rest sourced from reference TRBV2 and TRBJ2-7, is EPEVTQTPSHQVTQMGQEVILRCVPISNHLYFYWYRQILGQKVEFLVSFYNNEISEKSEIFDDQFSVERPDGSNFTLKIRSTKLEDSAMYFCASNWRALVGEQYFGPGTRLTVT.

The rearrangement joins TRBV5-5 to TRBJ2-1; no reliable D call. This CDR3 has 17 amino acids. Looked up from germline, CDR1 is SGHKS and CDR2 is YYEKEE (reference sequence). Trimming stripped 2 bases from V and 2 bases from J, with 17 bases between. In DNA form, the CDR3 reads TGTGCCAGCAGCTTTGAGTTCCTCTCTACCCCCTACAATGAGCAGTTCTTC. Translating it yields CASSFEFLSTPYNEQFF. The complete variable domain, with remaining parts taken from reference TRBV5-5 and TRBJ2-1, reads DAGVTQSPTHLIKTRGQQVTLRCSPISGHKSVSWYQQVLGQGPQFIFQYYEKEERGRGNFPDRFSARQFPNYSSELNVNALLLGDSALYLCASSFEFLSTPYNEQFFGPGTRLTVL.

Comments on this clone: Additional DNA sequences in this sample encode the identical CDR3. The rearrangement joins TRBV5-1 to TRBJ2-5, with D maybe TRBD2 (6 bases). Per the germline V gene, CDR1 is SGHRS and CDR2 is YFSETQ. V lost 5 bases and J 4 bases, leaving 24 bases between the germline ends. The CDR3 runs 17 residues. For the CDR3, the DNA is TGCGCCAGCAGGGGCGGGGAGACATTGAGATTATCAGAGACCCAGTACTTC. Protein product: CASRGGETLRLSETQYF.

The chain employs TRBV5-1 and TRBJ2-5; 14 bases align to TRBD2. This CDR3 comprises 20 residues. Germline CDR1 reads SGHRS; CDR2 reads YFSETQ. With 4 bases clipped from V and 3 bases from J, the junction kept 17 bases outside the gene matches. CDR3 loop: CASSNGLAGGHTLFKETQYF. The CDR3 nucleotides are TGCGCCAGCAGCAACGGACTAGCGGGGGGCCATACATTATTTAAAGAGACCCAGTACTTC.